The following is a T cell receptor beta chain sequence with its context. The antigen is unknown. This specimen belongs to a study of T cell repertoires in cytomegalovirus infection. In TCRdb, the reads were re-called with MiXCR into one record per CDR3 protein. This sample carries some 920,000 distinct CDR3 sequences, approximately 33% of them seen once, and the ten largest clones take 13%. This material consisted of cultured CD8+ T cells from PBMCs, taken from culture after CMV antigen stimulation. The source is a human donor in good health (CMV status not recorded). Some clones in this sample may be carry-over from other donors' samples.

The CDR3 protein is CASSVGGSGANVLTF. CDR3 nucleotides: TGTGCCAGCAGCGTAGGGGGCTCTGGGGCCAACGTCCTGACTTTC. This chain links TRBV9 with TRBJ2-6, with unresolved D. This CDR3 has 15 residues. Germline V gives CDR1 SGDLS, CDR2 YYNGEE. V lost 0 bases to trimming and J lost 0 bases, with 4 bases between them. Drawing the rest from reference TRBV9 and TRBJ2-6, the complete variable domain is DSGVTQTPKHLITATGQRVTLRCSPRSGDLSVYWYQQSLDQGLQFLIQYYNGEERAKGNILERFSAQQFPDLHSELNLSSLELGDSALYFCASSVGGSGANVLTFGAGSRLTVL.